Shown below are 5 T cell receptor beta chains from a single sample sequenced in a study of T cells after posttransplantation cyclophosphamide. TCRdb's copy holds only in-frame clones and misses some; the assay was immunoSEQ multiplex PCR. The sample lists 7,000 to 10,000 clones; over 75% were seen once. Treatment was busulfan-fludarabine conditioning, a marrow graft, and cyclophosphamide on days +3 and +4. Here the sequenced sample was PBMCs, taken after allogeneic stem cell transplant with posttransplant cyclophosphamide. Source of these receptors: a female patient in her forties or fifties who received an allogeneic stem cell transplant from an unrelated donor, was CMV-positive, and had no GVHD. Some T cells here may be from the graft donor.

CDR3 sequence reads: CASSLSVPGRETQYF. As DNA, the CDR3 is TGTGCCAGCAGTCTCTCGGTGCCAGGGAGGGAGACCCAGTACTTC. The rearrangement joins TRBV27 to TRBJ2-5, with D tentatively TRBD2 (6 bases). The V end lost 5 bases, the J end lost 5 bases, and 18 bases lay between the germline ends. The CDR3 runs to 15 residues. Germline V gene sequence: CDR1 MNHEY, CDR2 SMNVEV (reference sequence).

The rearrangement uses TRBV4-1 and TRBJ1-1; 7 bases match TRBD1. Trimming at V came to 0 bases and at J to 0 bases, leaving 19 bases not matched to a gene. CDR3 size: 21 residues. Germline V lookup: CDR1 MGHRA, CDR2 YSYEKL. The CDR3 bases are TGCGCCAGCAGCCAAGATGCGGGATGGGACAGTATGATTACAATGAACACTGAAGCTTTCTTT. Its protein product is CASSQDAGWDSMITMNTEAFF.

The CDR3 nucleotides read TGTGCCAGCAGCCCGACAGGGGGCGCGTTTATAGGGAATGAGCAGTTCTTC. This codes for CASSPTGGAFIGNEQFF. V gene TRBV7-3 combines with J gene TRBJ2-1; TRBD1 aligns across 10 bases. There are 17 residues in the CDR3. The trim removed 5 bases at V and 7 bases at J, leaving 14 bases unmatched. Germline V gene lookup returns CDR1 SGHTA and CDR2 FQGTGA.

CDR3 in amino acids: CASSLQGADTQYF. The DNA for the CDR3 is TGTGCCAGCAGCTTACAGGGCGCAGATACGCAGTATTTT. The chain couples TRBV7-3 to TRBJ2-3; tentatively, D is TRBD1 (5 bases). The CDR3 is 13 amino acids. Germline assignment: CDR1 SGHTA and CDR2 FQGTGA. The ends were cut back, 2 bases at V and 4 bases at J, with 7 bases in the middle.

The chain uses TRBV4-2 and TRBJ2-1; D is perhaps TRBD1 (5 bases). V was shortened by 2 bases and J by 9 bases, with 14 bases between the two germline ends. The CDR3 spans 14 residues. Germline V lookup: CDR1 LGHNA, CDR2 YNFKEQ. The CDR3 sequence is CASSQTQGVSEQFF. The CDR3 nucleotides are TGTGCCAGCAGCCAAACTCAAGGGGTTAGTGAGCAGTTCTTC.